The rows below give T cell receptor beta chains drawn from one sample of a study of monozygotic twins with cystic fibrosis. This table comes from immunoSEQ multiplex PCR, and its TCRdb copy is limited to in-frame clones, with some not included. The data show under 25,000 clones, 95% to 98% seen once. The sequencing input was blood. The receptors derive from a girl under 18 with cystic fibrosis. Both conserved end residues are part of each CDR3. The order of the fields is clone size, J gene, D gene, V gene, CDR3 protein, CDR3 DNA. The D gene is left open where the match is weak. Clone size is given for some rows only: seen once, a few or many times, or a class if the clone is expanded.

-,TRBJ1-5,-,TRBV9,CASSVEGNSNQPQHF,TGTGCCAGCAGCGTAGAGGGGAATAGCAATCAGCCCCAGCATTTT
-,TRBJ2-1,TRBD2,TRBV14,CASSWTSRNEQFF,TGTGCCAGCAGCTGGACTAGTCGCAATGAGCAGTTCTTC
-,TRBJ2-3,TRBD2,TRBV7-2,CASSLAWAGVDRDTQYF,TGTGCCAGCAGCTTGGCCTGGGCGGGAGTTGATAGAGATACGCAGTATTTT
-,TRBJ1-4,TRBD1,TRBV29-1,CSVGDRAVEKLFF,TGCAGCGTTGGGGACAGGGCGGTTGAAAAACTGTTTTTT
-,TRBJ2-7,TRBD2,TRBV29-1,CSVVGLAGIYEQYF,TGCAGCGTTGTGGGACTAGCGGGAATCTACGAGCAGTACTTC
-,TRBJ2-7,TRBD1,TRBV27,CASRRQGDSYEQYF,TGTGCCAGCCGAAGACAGGGGGATAGTTACGAGCAGTACTTC
-,TRBJ2-7,TRBD2,TRBV15,CATSRAGGRSEQYF,TGTGCCACCAGCAGAGCGGGCGGGAGGAGCGAGCAGTACTTC
-,TRBJ2-7,-,TRBV21-1,CASSKVLVGQGASEQYF,-
-,TRBJ2-4,-,TRBV9,CASSPRSHADIQYF,TGTGCCAGCAGCCCCCGGTCCCACGCAGACATTCAGTACTTC
-,TRBJ2-1,TRBD2,TRBV7-2,CASSPSGGRGNEQFF,TGTGCCAGCAGTCCTTCGGGCGGGAGGGGCAATGAGCAGTTCTTC
-,TRBJ2-2,-,TRBV10-1,CASSQGGNTGELFF,TGCGCCAGCAGTCAAGGCGGGAACACCGGGGAGCTGTTTTTT
-,TRBJ2-2,TRBD2,TRBV7-2,CASSLGSSGRVGELFF,TGTGCCAGCAGCTTAGGGTCAAGCGGGAGGGTGGGGGAGCTGTTTTTT
-,TRBJ1-1,-,TRBV5-4,CASSLLQGTNTEAFF,TGTGCCAGCAGCTTGTTACAGGGAACGAACACTGAAGCTTTCTTT
-,TRBJ2-3,-,TRBV10-3,CAISQVPYTSTDTQYF,TGTGCCATCAGTCAGGTCCCTTACACTAGCACAGATACGCAGTATTTT
-,TRBJ1-1,-,TRBV30,CAWSDPGLAEAFF,TGTGCCTGGAGTGACCCGGGCCTCGCGGAAGCTTTCTTT
-,TRBJ1-5,-,TRBV19,CASSTGRGSGNQPQHF,TGTGCCAGTAGTACTGGCAGGGGCAGTGGCAATCAGCCCCAGCATTTT
-,TRBJ2-1,TRBD2,TRBV19,CARALTSGYNEQFF,TGTGCCAGGGCCTTAACTAGCGGGTACAATGAGCAGTTCTTC
-,TRBJ2-7,-,TRBV6-5,CAEGRSYEQYF,TGTGCCGAGGGTAGGTCCTACGAGCAGTACTTC
-,TRBJ2-5,-,TRBV5-4,CASSLAVYQETQYF,TGTGCCAGCAGCTTGGCTGTGTACCAAGAGACCCAGTACTTC
once,TRBJ2-4,-,TRBV19,CASSMSFGPKNIQYF,TGTGCCAGTAGTATGAGTTTCGGGCCCAAAAACATTCAGTACTTC
-,TRBJ1-2,-,TRBV4-3,CASSHGGSYGYTF,TGCGCCAGCAGCCACGGGGGGAGCTATGGCTACACCTTC
once,TRBJ2-1,TRBD2,TRBV5-4,CASSLSGLILNEQFF,TGTGCCAGCAGCTTATCGGGACTAATCCTCAATGAGCAGTTCTTC
-,TRBJ2-1,TRBD2,TRBV2,CASRSGGYNNEQFF,TGTGCCAGCAGAAGCGGGGGATACAACAATGAGCAGTTCTTC
-,TRBJ1-2,-,TRBV29-1,CSANVGGVGFGYTF,TGCAGCGCCAACGTTGGGGGGGTAGGGTTTGGCTACACCTTC
few,TRBJ1-4,-,TRBV19,CASSSDEKLFF,TGTGCCAGTAGTTCGGATGAAAAACTGTTTTTT
-,TRBJ2-5,-,TRBV10-3,CATAQGFQETQYF,TGTGCCACCGCCCAGGGATTTCAAGAGACCCAGTACTTC
-,TRBJ2-5,-,TRBV27,CASSATASQETQYF,TGTGCCAGCAGTGCGACAGCAAGCCAAGAGACCCAGTACTTC
-,TRBJ2-5,-,TRBV30,CAWSAFGSQYF,TGTGCCTGGAGTGCCTTCGGGTCCCAGTACTTC
-,TRBJ2-4,TRBD1,TRBV2,CASSRTGADLKNIQYF,TGTGCCAGCAGCAGGACAGGGGCCGACCTCAAAAACATTCAGTACTTC
-,TRBJ2-3,-,TRBV7-9,CASSLAYATGTQYF,TGTGCCAGCAGCTTAGCGTACGCGACAGGTACGCAGTATTTT
-,TRBJ1-1,-,TRBV7-9,CASSLGWGFDTEAFF,TGTGCCAGCAGCTTAGGGTGGGGTTTCGACACTGAAGCTTTCTTT
-,TRBJ1-1,TRBD1,TRBV28,CASRFLQGGITEAFF,TGTGCCAGCAGATTCCTACAGGGGGGTATCACTGAAGCTTTCTTT
-,TRBJ2-5,-,TRBV14,CASSQVIGAETQYF,TGTGCCAGCAGCCAAGTGATTGGGGCAGAGACCCAGTACTTC
-,TRBJ2-5,-,TRBV5-4,CASSSLYRRGRYQETQYF,TGTGCCAGCAGCTCCCTTTATCGACGGGGCCGGTACCAAGAGACCCAGTACTTC
-,TRBJ2-7,-,TRBV6-6,CAAGDSSAYEQYF,TGTGCCGCCGGGGACTCCTCCGCCTACGAGCAGTACTTC
-,TRBJ1-3,-,TRBV5-6,CASSLGQYSGNTIYF,TGTGCCAGCAGCTTGGGACAGTACTCTGGAAACACCATATATTTT
-,TRBJ1-2,-,TRBV12-5,CASGLVRQPYGYTF,TGTGCTAGTGGTTTGGTACGACAGCCTTATGGCTACACCTTC
-,TRBJ2-2,-,TRBV9,CASSANSVSGQPRDTGELFF,TGTGCCAGCAGCGCTAACTCCGTTAGCGGCCAACCCAGGGACACCGGGGAGCTGTTTTTT
-,TRBJ1-5,-,TRBV4-3,CASGQGLAKNQPQHF,TGCGCCAGCGGGCAGGGTCTAGCGAAAAATCAGCCCCAGCATTTT
-,TRBJ1-3,-,TRBV27,CASSAGSSGNTIYF,TGTGCCAGCAGCGCAGGGAGCTCTGGAAACACCATATATTTT
-,TRBJ1-1,-,TRBV6-6,CASGGGFGEAFF,TGTGCCAGCGGGGGAGGGTTTGGGGAAGCTTTCTTT
-,TRBJ1-2,-,TRBV6-6,CASSQYDGYTF,TGTGCCAGCAGTCAGTATGATGGCTACACCTTC
-,TRBJ1-5,-,TRBV29-1,CSVRTNLNQPQHF,TGCAGCGTACGGACGAACCTCAATCAGCCCCAGCATTTT
-,TRBJ2-1,-,TRBV28,CASSSAGSYNEQFF,TGTGCCAGCAGTTCGGCGGGCTCCTACAATGAGCAGTTCTTC
-,TRBJ1-1,-,TRBV10-3,CAISEGLAEAFF,TGTGCCATCAGTGAGGGGTTGGCTGAAGCTTTCTTT
-,TRBJ1-5,-,TRBV27,CASSFDPRQPQHF,TGTGCCAGCTCATTCGACCCCAGGCAGCCCCAGCATTTT